This entry is about one T cell receptor beta chain. With V trimmed by 4 bases and J by 0 bases, 5 bases remained unmatched. The germline V gene encodes CDR1 LGHDT and CDR2 YNNKEL (reference sequence). This CDR3 comprises 18 residues. Original data processing: Cell counts per sample came from amplifying reference gene primers. Sequencing was performed with immunoSEQ multiplex PCR; in TCRdb, only in-frame clones are kept and a portion is missing. That table furnishes V, J and clone size, whereas the DNA furnished D and trimming. The sample carries around 150,000 clones, approximately 83% recorded once. This record belongs to a study of blood T cell repertoires in COVID-19.

The gene calls are TRBV3-1 (or the pseudogene TRBV3-2) and TRBJ2-1; TRBD2 matches 14 bases. This TCR was recovered from a man between 65 and 79 years old with acute or convalescent COVID-19. Input material: peripheral blood. CDR3 DNA sequence: TGTGCCAGCAGCCCGGGACTAGCGGGAGTCGGCTCCTACAATGAGCAGTTCTTC. The encoded protein is CASSPGLAGVGSYNEQFF.